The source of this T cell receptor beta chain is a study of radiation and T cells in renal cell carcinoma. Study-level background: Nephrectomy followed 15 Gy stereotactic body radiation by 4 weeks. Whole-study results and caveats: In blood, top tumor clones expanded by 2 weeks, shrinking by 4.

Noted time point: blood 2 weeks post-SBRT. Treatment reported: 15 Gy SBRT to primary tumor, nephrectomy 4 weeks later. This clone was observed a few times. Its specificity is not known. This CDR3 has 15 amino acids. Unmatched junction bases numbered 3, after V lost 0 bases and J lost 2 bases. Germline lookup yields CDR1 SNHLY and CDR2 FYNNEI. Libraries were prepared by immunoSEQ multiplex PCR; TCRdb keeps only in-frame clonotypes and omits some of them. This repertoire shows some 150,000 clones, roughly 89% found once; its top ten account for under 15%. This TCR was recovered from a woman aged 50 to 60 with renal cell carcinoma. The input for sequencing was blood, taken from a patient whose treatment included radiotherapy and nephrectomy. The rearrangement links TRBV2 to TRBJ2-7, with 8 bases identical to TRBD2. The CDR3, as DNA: TGTGCCAGCAGTGAAGCGCCGGGACTAGCCTACGAGCAGTACTTC. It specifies CASSEAPGLAYEQYF. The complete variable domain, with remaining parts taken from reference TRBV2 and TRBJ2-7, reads EPEVTQTPSHQVTQMGQEVILRCVPISNHLYFYWYRQILGQKVEFLVSFYNNEISEKSEIFDDQFSVERPDGSNFTLKIRSTKLEDSAMYFCASSEAPGLAYEQYFGPGTRLTVT.